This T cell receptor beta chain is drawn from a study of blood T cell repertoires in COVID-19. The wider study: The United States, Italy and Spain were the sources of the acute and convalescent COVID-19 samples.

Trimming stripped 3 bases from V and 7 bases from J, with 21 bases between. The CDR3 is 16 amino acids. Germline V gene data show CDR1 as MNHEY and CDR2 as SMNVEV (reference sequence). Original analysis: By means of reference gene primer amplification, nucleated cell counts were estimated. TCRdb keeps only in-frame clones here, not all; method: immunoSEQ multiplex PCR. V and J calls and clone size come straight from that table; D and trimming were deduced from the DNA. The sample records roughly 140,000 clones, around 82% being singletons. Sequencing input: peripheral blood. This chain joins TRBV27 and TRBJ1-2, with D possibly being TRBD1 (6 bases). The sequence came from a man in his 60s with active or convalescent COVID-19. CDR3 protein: CASSFSATGAGGGYTF. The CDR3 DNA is TGTGCCAGCAGTTTTTCCGCGACAGGTGCCGGCGGTGGCTACACCTTC.